This T cell receptor (beta chain) was documented in a study of OX40 agonist ivuxolimab in advanced cancers. Turning to the study itself: Enrolled patients in dose escalation had cancers that were hepatocellular carcinoma, melanoma, renal cell or head and neck cancer. Age averaged 60 years (range about 23 to 80), and roughly 80% were male.

The CDR3 has 18 residues. Germline V lookup: CDR1 LGHNA, CDR2 YNFKEQ. J was trimmed by 8 bases and V by 1 base; bases with no gene match: 11. Patients who had autoimmune disease history or got systemic immunosuppression were left out. Collection of blood occurred at baseline, at cycle 4 day 1, and at cycle 7 day 1. Sequencing used immunoSEQ multiplex PCR; TCRdb keeps in-frame clones, though not all of them. The table records about 67,000 clones, 80% of them present only once. This clone was observed a single time. The chain has TRBV4-2 and TRBJ2-3; 14 nucleotides line up with TRBD2. The receptor's source is an adult with an advanced solid tumor such as melanoma, head and neck, liver or kidney cancer. Sequenced material: CD4+ or CD8+ T cells sorted from blood, taken in a trial of the OX40 agonist ivuxolimab. CDR3 sequence: CASSQGTKTGLAGATQYF. CDR3 bases: TGTGCCAGCAGCCAAGGCACGAAAACGGGACTAGCGGGAGCTACGCAGTATTTT.